The rows below give T cell receptor beta chains drawn from one sample of a study of T cells in Graves' hyperthyroidism and ophthalmopathy. TCRdb re-called the multiplex PCR reads through MiXCR, storing one row per CDR3 protein. Among around 490,000 distinct CDR3 sequences listed, nearly 20% were seen once. Sequencing used blood. The receptor source for this set is a man in his forties with Graves' ophthalmopathy. Both conserved end residues are part of each CDR3. A D gene is named only where the DNA matches it firmly. The size entry is marked missing in some rows and otherwise reads once, few, many or a size class.

clone_size,v_call,j_call,d_call,cdr3_aa,cdr3_nt
many,TRBV6-1,TRBJ1-2,.,CASSEGSYGYTF,TGTGCCAGCAGTGAGGGCAGTTATGGCTACACCTTC
.,TRBV5-4,TRBJ2-2,.,CASSYGINTGELFF,TGTGCCAGCAGCTACGGGATTAACACCGGGGAGCTGTTTTTT
.,TRBV5-6,TRBJ2-1,.,CASSLATGGLYNEQFF,TGTGCCAGCAGCTTGGCGACCGGGGGGCTGTACAATGAGCAGTTCTTC
.,TRBV5-1,TRBJ1-2,TRBD1,CASSLEGALYGYTF,TGCGCCAGCAGCTTGGAGGGGGCGCTCTATGGCTACACCTTC
.,TRBV18,TRBJ2-5,TRBD1,CASSPRTGLQETQYF,TGTGCCAGCTCTCCTAGGACAGGGCTTCAAGAGACCCAGTACTTC
many,TRBV12-3/TRBV12-4,TRBJ2-1,.,CASSTLQGKLGYNEQFF,TGTGCCAGCAGTACGCTGCAGGGGAAGCTCGGTTACAATGAGCAGTTCTTC
.,TRBV7-9,TRBJ2-1,.,CASSPLGGPFTNEQFF,TGTGCCAGCAGCCCCTTGGGGGGCCCCTTTACAAATGAGCAGTTCTTC
.,TRBV19,TRBJ1-1,.,CASSGHLNTEAFF,TGTGCCAGTTCGGGACACCTGAACACTGAAGCTTTCTTT
.,TRBV20-1,TRBJ1-5,.,CSAHLPRSGDGHF,TGCAGTGCTCACCTCCCCCGCTCGGGGGACGGGCATTTT
.,TRBV12-3/TRBV12-4,TRBJ2-7,.,CASSIDSVNEQYF,TGTGCCAGCAGCATTGACAGTGTCAATGAGCAGTACTTC
many,TRBV12-3/TRBV12-4,TRBJ2-5,TRBD2,CASSSLAGGGQETQYF,TGTGCCAGCAGTTCATTAGCGGGGGGGGGGCAAGAGACCCAGTACTTC
few,TRBV19,TRBJ1-5,.,CASKASEVLGQPQHF,TGTGCCAGTAAAGCTTCGGAGGTACTGGGACAGCCCCAGCATTTT
.,TRBV5-1,TRBJ1-2,.,CASSSGQSYGYTF,TGCGCCAGCAGCTCCGGACAGAGCTATGGCTACACCTTC
many,TRBV3-1,TRBJ1-2,.,CASSQDPIEVYGYTF,TGTGCCAGCAGCCAAGATCCCATAGAAGTCTATGGCTACACCTTC
.,TRBV7-2,TRBJ2-5,.,CASSLGTDKQYF,TGTGCCAGCAGCCTCGGGACGGACAAACAGTACTTC
.,TRBV7-2,TRBJ1-2,.,CASCTYGGDYGYTF,TGTGCCAGCTGCACCTATGGGGGAGATTATGGCTACACCTTC
.,TRBV15,TRBJ2-7,.,CATSRTEGKQYF,TGTGCCACCAGCAGGACCGAGGGAAAGCAGTACTTC
.,TRBV9,TRBJ2-1,TRBD2,CASSVTTSGSYNEQFF,TGTGCCAGCAGCGTAACCACTAGCGGGAGTTACAATGAGCAGTTCTTC
.,TRBV7-9,TRBJ1-2,TRBD1,CASSSGTEVPNYGYTF,TGTGCCAGCAGCTCGGGGACAGAAGTCCCTAACTATGGCTACACCTTC
many,TRBV4-2,TRBJ2-7,.,CASSQESQGYEQYF,TGTGCCAGCAGCCAAGAGTCTCAGGGCTACGAGCAGTACTTC
few,TRBV9,TRBJ1-6,TRBD1,CASSPDRGGSYNSPLHF,TGTGCCAGCAGCCCCGACAGGGGTGGATCCTATAATTCACCCCTCCACTTT
few,TRBV10-1,TRBJ2-3,TRBD2,CASSELAGGRVDTQYF,TGCGCCAGCAGTGAACTAGCGGGGGGCCGGGTAGATACGCAGTATTTT
many,TRBV2,TRBJ2-7,.,CASSRRTHGEQYF,TGTGCCAGCAGCAGACGGACTCACGGCGAGCAGTACTTC
once,TRBV13,TRBJ2-2,TRBD2,CVSSPGLAGTGELFF,TGTGTCAGCAGCCCTGGACTAGCGGGCACCGGGGAGCTGTTTTTT
many,TRBV2,TRBJ2-2,.,CASVPEENTGELFF,TGTGCCAGCGTACCGGAAGAGAACACCGGGGAGCTGTTTTTT
few,TRBV19,TRBJ2-2,.,CASISGRWTGELFF,TGTGCCAGTATTTCGGGACGGTGGACCGGGGAGCTGTTTTTT
once,TRBV25-1,TRBJ1-2,.,CASSDTRTPWGYTF,TGTGCCAGCAGTGACACAAGGACCCCGTGGGGCTACACCTTC
few,TRBV12-3/TRBV12-4,TRBJ2-2,.,CASRPGLIRELFF,TGTGCCAGTAGACCGGGCCTCATACGAGAGCTGTTTTTT
.,TRBV5-1,TRBJ2-5,.,CASSFFDRIETQYF,TGCGCCAGCAGCTTCTTCGACAGGATTGAGACCCAGTACTTC
.,TRBV24-1,TRBJ2-3,.,CATSPGTDTQYF,TGTGCCACCAGTCCAGGGACAGATACGCAGTATTTT
few,TRBV5-1,TRBJ2-1,TRBD1,CASRPSDRAEQFF,TGCGCCAGCAGACCGAGCGACAGGGCTGAGCAGTTCTTC